Below, 21 T cell receptor beta chains from the same sample are listed, as sequenced in a study of cytomegalovirus exposure and HLA in healthy donors. PCR primers comprised 60 Vbeta and 13 Jbeta primers. Assay: immunoSEQ multiplex PCR; the TCRdb copy retains only in-frame clones and omits some. The sample consists of about 160,000 clones, approximately 79% of them appearing once. The specimen sequenced was PBMCs. The receptors here all came from a man in his sixties in good health and CMV-seronegative.

This clone was seen just once. This chain uses TRBV30 with TRBJ1-2; perhaps TRBD1 as D (5 bases). The CDR3 spans 13 residues. With 2 bases removed from V and 8 bases from J, the gap between germline ends came to 15 bases. CDR1 is GTSNPN, CDR2 SVGIG, per germline (reference sequence). CDR3: CAWSQGTLKGYTF. The CDR3 DNA reads TGTGCCTGGAGTCAGGGTACGCTAAAGGGCTACACCTTC. The variable domain in full, with the rest retrieved from reference TRBV30 and TRBJ1-2, is SQTIHQWPATLVQPVGSPLSLECTVEGTSNPNLYWYRQAAGRGLQLLFYSVGIGQISSEVPQNLSASRPQDRQFILSSKKLLLSDSGFYLCAWSQGTLKGYTFGSGTRLTVV.

Of note for this clone: This sample includes further DNA sequences coding for the same CDR3. The V and J genes are TRBV7-9 and TRBJ2-7; D gene unclear. Germline V gives CDR1 SEHNR, CDR2 FQNEAQ (reference sequence). CDR3 length: 11 amino acids. V lost 4 bases and J lost 6, with 7 bases in between. CDR3 protein: CASSSGLEQYF. Written as DNA, the CDR3 is TGTGCCAGCAGCTCTGGGCTCGAGCAGTACTTC.

This chain uses TRBV28 with TRBJ1-3, with D uncertain. V was clipped by 7 bases and J by 8 bases, with 9 bases between them. Per germline, CDR1 MDHEN and CDR2 SYDVKM. The CDR3 runs 11 residues. CDR3 DNA: TGTGCCAGCACTATGGTAGACACCATATATTTT. Translating gives CASTMVDTIYF.

The rearrangement links TRBV18 to TRBJ2-7; weak D call: TRBD1 (5 bases). Trimming shortened V by 0 bases and J by 0 bases, and 12 bases separated the two germline ends. In germline, CDR1 is KGHSH, CDR2 LQKENI. The CDR3 has 16 residues. CDR3 sequence (DNA): TGTGCCAGCTCACCACCCACAGGATTGAGCTCCTACGAGCAGTACTTC. It is translated as CASSPPTGLSSYEQYF.

This chain links TRBV27 with TRBJ1-5; 10 positions agree with TRBD1. The CDR3 loop spans 15 amino acids. Germline-derived CDR1 and CDR2 are MNHEY and SMNVEV (reference sequence). Trimming removed 6 bases from V and 6 bases from J; junction bases left unmatched: 8. CDR3 DNA sequence: TGTGCCAGCAGACCCGGGACAGGGGTCGGTCAGCCCCAGCATTTT. Translated, it gives CASRPGTGVGQPQHF.

The rearrangement joins TRBV18 to TRBJ2-2; D gene uncertain. Trimming left V 9 bases short and J 1 base short, with 12 bases between. Looked up from germline, CDR1 is KGHSH and CDR2 is LQKENI. The CDR3 loop spans 14 amino acids. The CDR3 here is CASATQENTGELFF. CDR3 DNA sequence: TGTGCCAGTGCCACTCAGGAGAACACCGGGGAGCTGTTTTTT.

This clone has only a few counts. This rearrangement joins TRBV18 to TRBJ2-5; tentative D call: TRBD1 (5 bases). The germline V and J ends were trimmed by 3 bases and 3 bases, with 11 bases remaining between them. This CDR3 is 14 amino acids long. The germline gives CDR1 KGHSH, CDR2 LQKENI. CDR3 sequence reads: CASSPPTVKETQYF. The CDR3 DNA follows: TGTGCCAGCTCACCGCCGACAGTAAAAGAGACCCAGTACTTC.

The chain links TRBV10-3 to TRBJ2-7; TRBD2 matches at 12 bases. The V gene end was trimmed by 6 bases and the J gene end by 3 bases; junction bases not matched to a gene: 9. The CDR3 is made up of 16 amino acids. Germline V gives CDR1 ENHRY, CDR2 SYGVKD. As DNA, the CDR3 is TGTGCCATCAGCCGTGGACTAGCGGGGCAAATCTACGAGCAGTACTTC. Amino acids: CAISRGLAGQIYEQYF.

This clone was counted only a few times. The chain employs TRBV7-9 and TRBJ1-1; 7 bases agree with TRBD1. J was trimmed by 1 base and V by 3 bases; bases with no gene match: 5. This CDR3 is built from 15 residues. Germline CDR1 and CDR2: SEHNR and FQNEAQ (reference sequence). The CDR3: CASSLTGTRNTEAFF. The CDR3 nucleotides read TGTGCCAGCAGCTTGACAGGGACAAGGAACACTGAAGCTTTCTTT.

As concerns this clone: A junction boundary mismatches the germline segment, possibly from a read error. The V and J genes are TRBV7-9 and TRBJ1-2, with a weak D call TRBD1 (6 bases). Germline V CDR1 and CDR2: SEHNR, FQNEAQ (reference sequence). This CDR3 comprises 16 residues. The chain's CDR3 is CSSSLAPGGLIYGYTF. CDR3 sequence (DNA): TGTTCCAGCAGCTTAGCGCCGGGGGGGCTAATCTATGGCTACACCTTC.

This clone was found a few times. The CDR3 region has the DNA TGTGCCAGCTCGGGACAGAAGAACACTGAAGCTTTCTTT. This gives the protein CASSGQKNTEAFF. The chain combines TRBV18 with TRBJ1-1; 7 positions match TRBD1. Per germline, CDR1 KGHSH and CDR2 LQKENI. The junction had 2 bases not matched to a gene; V was cut back by 6 bases and J by 1 base. This CDR3 region has 13 residues.

This sequence joins TRBV7-9 and TRBJ1-2, with TRBD1 as a possible D gene (6 bases). This CDR3 has 14 residues. The V end was cut by 1 base, the J end by 6 bases, with 12 bases between. Germline CDR1 SEHNR, CDR2 FQNEAQ (reference sequence). DNA for the CDR3: TGTGCCAGCAGCTTAGGACAGGAGAGGAATGGCTACACCTTC. Protein product: CASSLGQERNGYTF.

The rearrangement joins TRBV5-1 to TRBJ2-7; 8 bases are shared with TRBD2. The CDR3 runs to 15 residues. With V trimmed by 3 bases and J by 5 bases, 10 bases remained unmatched. Germline CDR1 SGHRS, CDR2 YFSETQ. CDR3 bases: TGCGCCAGCAGCTCTCAGCGGGGGAGTATCGACGAGCAGTACTTC. Protein product: CASSSQRGSIDEQYF.

This chain connects TRBV7-2 to TRBJ2-3; 9 bases are shared with TRBD2. There are 16 residues in the CDR3. Germline V lookup: CDR1 SGHTA, CDR2 FQGNSA. Trimming at V came to 1 base and at J to 4 bases, leaving 6 bases not matched to a gene. The CDR3 reads CASSLGISGGSDTQYF. As DNA, the CDR3 is TGTGCCAGCAGCTTAGGTATCAGCGGGGGGTCAGATACGCAGTATTTT.

This clone has a single count. The chain recombines TRBV9 with TRBJ2-5, with 8 bases identical to TRBD1. The assigned J gene may be wrong: the sequence end matches TRBJ2-7 better. This CDR3 spans 15 amino acids. In germline, CDR1 is SGDLS, CDR2 YYNGEE. CDR3 sequence reads: CASSVEPGGVYEQYF. The DNA for the CDR3 is TGTGCCAGCAGCGTAGAACCAGGGGGCGTATACGAGCAGTACTTC.

Here the CDR3 DNA reads TGTGCCAGCAGCTTCGGTCTGATGGATAATTCACCCCTCCACTTT. Amino acid sequence: CASSFGLMDNSPLHF. The chain has TRBV5-4 and TRBJ1-6; D gene uncertain. The germline CDR1 and CDR2 sequences are SGHNT and YYREEE (reference sequence). V lost 2 bases to trimming and J lost 5 bases, with 11 bases between them. The CDR3 contains 15 residues. Using reference TRBV5-4 and TRBJ1-6 for the parts outside the CDR3, the full variable domain is ETGVTQSPTHLIKTRGQQVTLRCSSQSGHNTVSWYQQALGQGPQFIFQYYREEENGRGNFPPRFSGLQFPNYSSELNVNALELDDSALYLCASSFGLMDNSPLHFGNGTRLTVT.

The V gene is TRBV30, the J gene TRBJ2-5; TRBD2 is a possible D gene (6 bases). The V gene's germline CDR1 is GTSNPN and CDR2 SVGIG (reference sequence). V was cut by 0 bases and J by 3 bases, with 8 bases left in between. This CDR3 region has 13 residues. DNA of the CDR3: TGTGCCTGGAGTGTACTAGCAGAAGAGACCCAGTACTTC. The encoded protein is CAWSVLAEETQYF.

The V call is TRBV27, the J call TRBJ1-4; D is undetermined. The ends were cut back, 8 bases at V and 3 bases at J, with 7 bases in the middle. From germline, CDR1 is MNHEY and CDR2 SMNVEV (reference sequence). This CDR3 has 12 amino acids. The CDR3 protein is CASGQSNEKLFF. The CDR3 nucleotides read TGTGCCAGCGGGCAGTCTAATGAAAAACTGTTTTTT.

The chain is built from TRBV9 and TRBJ1-5; D gene ambiguous. The V end lost 3 bases, the J end lost 5 bases, and 6 bases lay between the germline ends. Germline assignment: CDR1 SGDLS and CDR2 YYNGEE. This CDR3 comprises 12 residues. This chain's CDR3 is CASSGGDQPQHF. DNA of the CDR3: TGTGCCAGCAGCGGAGGAGATCAGCCCCAGCATTTT.

The rearrangement joins TRBV6-5 to TRBJ2-7; 8 bases match TRBD1. This CDR3 region has 14 residues. The junction had 7 bases not matched to a gene; V was cut back by 4 bases and J by 5 bases. CDR1 and CDR2 from the germline V gene are MNHEY and SVGAGI. CDR3 sequence: CASSFYDRGHEQYF. As DNA, the CDR3 is TGTGCCAGCAGTTTCTACGACAGGGGTCACGAGCAGTACTTC.

The chain uses TRBV30 and TRBJ1-1; TRBD1 is a possible D gene (5 bases). This CDR3 region has 17 residues. Germline V gives CDR1 GTSNPN, CDR2 SVGIG (reference sequence). V was trimmed by 0 bases and J by 5 bases, leaving 22 bases between them. CDR3 DNA sequence: TGTGCCTGGAGTGTCATAGTGTGGCAGGGAATAGGGACTGAAGCTTTCTTT. Translation: CAWSVIVWQGIGTEAFF.